These 12 T cell receptor beta chains share one sample of origin, sequenced in a study of Graves' ophthalmopathy and Graves' hyperthyroidism. The sequenced template was RNA, covering the TCR beta CDR3 region. Second-round multiplex PCR came after a first-round RT-PCR that employed HTBI primers. TCRdb independently ran MiXCR on the multiplex PCR reads; one entry per CDR3 protein. The sample has around 1.1 million distinct CDR3 sequences; around a third are singletons. Sequenced material: peripheral blood or thyroid tissue (not recorded which). Receptors originate from an adult man with Graves' hyperthyroidism.

This clonotype showed up many times. The chain employs TRBV29-1 and TRBJ1-1; D remains unclear. The CDR3 has 12 amino acids. The germline gives CDR1 SQVTM, CDR2 ANQGSEA. CDR3 bases: TGCAGTTCTAAGACTGAGAACACTGAAGCTTTCTTT. Amino acid sequence: CSSKTENTEAFF. The full variable domain, its missing parts supplied by reference TRBV29-1 and TRBJ1-1, is SAVISQKPSRDICQRGTSLTIQCQVDSQVTMMFWYRQQPGQSLTLIATANQGSEATYESGFVIDKFPISRPNLTFSTLTVSNMSPEDSSIYLCSSKTENTEAFFGQGTRLTVV.

Many counts were recorded for this clonotype. The V and J genes are TRBV5-1 and TRBJ1-1; D not resolved. The CDR3 runs 13 residues. V shed 2 bases and J shed 3 bases, with 8 bases lying between them. In germline, CDR1 is SGHRS, CDR2 YFSETQ. The CDR3 DNA is TGCGCCAGCAGCTTTACAGAGGACACTGAAGCTTTCTTT. The encoded protein is CASSFTEDTEAFF.

Regarding this clonotype: The conserved closing phenylalanine or tryptophan is absent in this CDR3, likely reflecting a read error. The genes are TRBV7-2 and TRBJ2-7; D is tentatively TRBD1 or TRBD2 (6 bases each). CDR1 is SGHTA and CDR2 is FQGNSA in the germline V gene. V was shortened by 5 bases and J by 6 bases, with 20 bases between the two germline ends. CDR3 length equals 15 residues. CDR3 sequence: CASSPQGSGAGEQYS. CDR3 sequence (DNA): TGTGCCAGCAGCCCCCAAGGCTCGGGGGCCGGCGAGCAGTACTCC.

J is TRBJ1-3 and V is TRBV29-1; D remains ambiguous. V lost 6 bases and J 0 bases, leaving 9 bases between the germline ends. The CDR3 is 13 residues long. CDR1 is SQVTM and CDR2 is ANQGSEA in the germline V gene. The chain's CDR3 is CSVHTSSGNTIYF. CDR3 nucleotides: TGCAGCGTGCACACGAGCTCTGGAAACACCATATATTTT. Full variable domain (missing parts from reference TRBV29-1 and TRBJ1-3): SAVISQKPSRDICQRGTSLTIQCQVDSQVTMMFWYRQQPGQSLTLIATANQGSEATYESGFVIDKFPISRPNLTFSTLTVSNMSPEDSSIYLCSVHTSSGNTIYFGEGSWLTVV.

This chain connects TRBV13 to TRBJ1-3; D gene unclear. This CDR3 has 16 residues. CDR1 and CDR2 (germline): PRHDT, FYEKMQ (reference sequence). V lost 0 bases, J lost 2 bases, and 11 bases lay in between. Here the CDR3 DNA reads TGTGCCAGCAGCTTAGGCCTCCTAAGTCCTGGAAACACCATATATTTT. Its translation: CASSLGLLSPGNTIYF. Together with reference TRBV13 and TRBJ1-3, the CDR3 gives the full variable domain: AAGVIQSPRHLIKEKRETATLKCYPIPRHDTVYWYQQGPGQDPQFLISFYEKMQSDKGSIPDRFSAQQFSDYHSELNMSSLELGDSALYFCASSLGLLSPGNTIYFGEGSWLTVV.

The chain combines TRBV24-1 with TRBJ2-5; D is perhaps TRBD1 or TRBD2 (5 bases each). In germline, CDR1 is KGHDR, CDR2 SFDVKD. The CDR3 has 14 residues. The V gene lost 4 bases and the J gene lost 4 bases, with 12 bases spanning the gap. The CDR3 spells CATSDTGAGETQYF. CDR3 DNA sequence: TGTGCCACCAGTGACACCGGGGCGGGAGAGACCCAGTACTTC.

The V gene is TRBV5-5, the J gene TRBJ1-2; D not resolved. CDR1 and CDR2 from the germline V gene are SGHKS and YYEKEE (reference sequence). This CDR3 spans 14 amino acids. With 2 bases removed from V and 12 bases from J, the gap between germline ends came to 20 bases. CDR3 bases: TGTGCCAGCAGCTTAGGTGGGATCAGCTCTGGAAACACCTTC. Protein product: CASSLGGISSGNTF.

The J gene is TRBJ1-6, the V gene TRBV20-1, with TRBD1 identical over 8 bases. Per germline, CDR1 DFQATT and CDR2 SNEGSKA (reference sequence). This CDR3 spans 15 amino acids. J was trimmed by 7 bases and V by 2 bases; bases with no gene match: 7. In nucleotides, the CDR3 is TGCAGTGCTAGATCCGCGGACAGGGACAATTCACCCCTCCACTTT. This codes for CSARSADRDNSPLHF.

This clonotype appeared a few times. V usage is TRBV12-3 or TRBV12-4 and J usage is TRBJ2-2; D is ambiguous. This CDR3 is built from 13 residues. V was clipped by 6 bases and J by 3 bases, with 8 bases between them. CDR3 loop: CASRGRDTGELFF. The CDR3 nucleotides read TGTGCCAGCAGGGGCCGTGACACCGGGGAGCTGTTTTTT.

The rearrangement joins TRBV12-3 or TRBV12-4 to TRBJ2-1, with D possibly TRBD1 on 6 matching bases. The CDR3 runs 16 residues. Trimming stripped 6 bases from V and 0 bases from J, with 15 bases between. The CDR3 here is CASSRYGQSSYNEQFF. The CDR3 nucleotides are TGTGCCAGCAGCCGATACGGACAGAGCTCCTACAATGAGCAGTTCTTC.

The chain carries TRBV9 and TRBJ2-7; tentative D call: TRBD1 (5 bases). The CDR3 spans 15 residues. V lost 3 bases and J 6 bases, leaving 19 bases between the germline ends. Germline V gene lookup returns CDR1 SGDLS and CDR2 YYNGEE. Here the CDR3 reads CASSGGAGPRGEQYF. The CDR3 DNA is TGTGCCAGCAGCGGTGGGGCAGGGCCCCGCGGCGAGCAGTACTTC.

To note about this clonotype: The conserved phenylalanine or tryptophan is not found at the CDR3 terminus, so this likely reflects a read error. No DNA is shown, since the ends of the CDR3 on it are uncertain; the CDR3 is the one TCRdb lists. The V gene is TRBV15, the J gene TRBJ1-6; no DNA check was done on the table's D call, TRBD1. The CDR3 is 8 amino acids long, termini counted. The germline V gene encodes CDR1 LNHNV and CDR2 YYDKDF (reference sequence). This CDR3 is CATSRGGQ.